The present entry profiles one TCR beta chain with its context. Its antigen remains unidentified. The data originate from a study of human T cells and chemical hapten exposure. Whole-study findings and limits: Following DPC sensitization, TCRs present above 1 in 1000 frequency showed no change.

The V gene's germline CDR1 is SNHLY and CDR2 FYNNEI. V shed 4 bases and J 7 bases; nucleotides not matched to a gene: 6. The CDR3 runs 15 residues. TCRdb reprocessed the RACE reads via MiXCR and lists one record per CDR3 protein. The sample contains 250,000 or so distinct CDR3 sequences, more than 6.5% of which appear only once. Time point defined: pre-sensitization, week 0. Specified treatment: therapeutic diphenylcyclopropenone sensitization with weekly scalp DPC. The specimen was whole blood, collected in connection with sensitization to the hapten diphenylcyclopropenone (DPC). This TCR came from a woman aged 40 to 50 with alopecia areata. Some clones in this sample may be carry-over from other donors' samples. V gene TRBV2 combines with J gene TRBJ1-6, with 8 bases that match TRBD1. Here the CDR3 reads CASSGQGPGNSPLHF. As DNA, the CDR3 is TGTGCCAGCAGTGGACAGGGGCCGGGAAATTCACCCCTCCACTTT.